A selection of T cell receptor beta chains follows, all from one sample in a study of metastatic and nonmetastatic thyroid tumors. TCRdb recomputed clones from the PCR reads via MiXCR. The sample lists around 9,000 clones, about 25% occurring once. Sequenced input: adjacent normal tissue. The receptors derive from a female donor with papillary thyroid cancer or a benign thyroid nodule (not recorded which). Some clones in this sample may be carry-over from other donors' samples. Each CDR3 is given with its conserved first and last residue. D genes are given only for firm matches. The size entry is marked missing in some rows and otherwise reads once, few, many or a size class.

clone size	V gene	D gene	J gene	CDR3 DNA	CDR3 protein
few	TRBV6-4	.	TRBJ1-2	TGTGCCAGCAGAGGACTAGGCGGGGATCAGGACTATGGCTACACCTTC	CASRGLGGDQDYGYTF
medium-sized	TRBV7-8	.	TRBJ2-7	TGTGCCAGCAGCTTAGGATGGGCGGATTACTACGAGCAGTACTTC	CASSLGWADYYEQYF
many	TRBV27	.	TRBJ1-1	TGTGCCAGCAGTTTAGGCAGGGGAACTGAAGCTTTCTTT	CASSLGRGTEAFF
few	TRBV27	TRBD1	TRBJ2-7	TGTGCCAGCAGTGCGGGGTCTGGGACAGGGGACGAGCAGTACTTC	CASSAGSGTGDEQYF
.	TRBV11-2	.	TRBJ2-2	TGTGCCAGCAGCCCGGGACTGGCCAACACCGGGGAGCTGTTTTTT	CASSPGLANTGELFF
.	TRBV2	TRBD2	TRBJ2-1	TGTGCCAGCAGTGAACCGGGACTAGCGGGTAGATGGAGGGGGAAAAATGAGCAGTTCTTC	CASSEPGLAGRWRGKNEQFF
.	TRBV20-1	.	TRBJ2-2	TGCAGTGCTAGCCTCCGTGGGGCTGTTACCGGGGAGCTGTTTTTT	CSASLRGAVTGELFF
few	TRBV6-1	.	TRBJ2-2	TGTGCCAGCAGAAAGGGCGGTTTGAACACCGGGGAGCTGTTTTTT	CASRKGGLNTGELFF
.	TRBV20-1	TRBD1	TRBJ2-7	TGCAGTGCTAGAGGCGGGACAGGCCTCTACGAGCAGTACTTC	CSARGGTGLYEQYF
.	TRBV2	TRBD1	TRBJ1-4	TGTGCCAGCAGGGGACAGTTAAATGAAAAACTGTTTTTT	CASRGQLNEKLFF
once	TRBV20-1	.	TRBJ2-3	TGCAGTGCTAGACTAGCGTCAACCACTAGCACAGATACGCAGTATTTT	CSARLASTTSTDTQYF
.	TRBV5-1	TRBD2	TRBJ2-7	TGCGCCAGCGGGGCCCCGGGGGGGCTAGTGCAGTACTTC	CASGAPGGLVQYF
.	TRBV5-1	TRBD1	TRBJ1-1	TGCGCCAGCACCCACGCGGGACAGGACATGAACACTGAAGCTTTCTTT	CASTHAGQDMNTEAFF
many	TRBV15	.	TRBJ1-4	TGTGCCACCAGCAGAATGCGGGGGACTAATGAAGAACTGTTTTTT	CATSRMRGTNEELFF
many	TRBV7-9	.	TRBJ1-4	TGTGCCAGCAGCTTAGGGGTTGGGGAACTGTTTTTT	CASSLGVGELFF
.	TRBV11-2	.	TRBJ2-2	TGTGCCAGCAGCTTAGTCTCTAGCTCGGGGACCGGGGAGCTGTTTTTT	CASSLVSSSGTGELFF
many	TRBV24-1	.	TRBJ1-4	TGTGCCACCAGTGATAGCCGACGAGAAAATGAAAAACTGTTTTTT	CATSDSRRENEKLFF
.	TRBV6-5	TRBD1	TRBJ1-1	TGTGCCAGCAGAGCGTCGGGACAGATGAACACTGAAGCTTTCTTT	CASRASGQMNTEAFF
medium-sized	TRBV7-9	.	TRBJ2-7	TGTGCCAGCAGCTTAGGGGGCTCCGAGCAGTACTTC	CASSLGGSEQYF
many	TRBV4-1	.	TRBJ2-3	TGCGCCAGCAGCCAAGGACCCGGAGGGGAGGATACGCAGTATTTT	CASSQGPGGEDTQYF
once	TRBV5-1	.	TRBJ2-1	TGCACCAGCAACCTTGAAGATGAGCAGTTCTTC	CTSNLEDEQFF
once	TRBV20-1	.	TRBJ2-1	TGCAGTGCTCGAACTGCCCAAAGATACAATGAGCAGTTCTTC	CSARTAQRYNEQFF
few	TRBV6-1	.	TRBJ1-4	TGTGTGTTCGGGTGGCCGGAGGAGGAAAAACTGTTTTTT	CVFGWPEEEKLFF
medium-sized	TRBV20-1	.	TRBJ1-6	TGCAGTGCTAGAGAGGGAGGGGGAGATTCACCCCTCCACTTT	CSAREGGGDSPLHF
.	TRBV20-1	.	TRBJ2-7	TGCAGTGCTAGAGATAGGGTGGGTAACTACGAGCAGTACTTC	CSARDRVGNYEQYF
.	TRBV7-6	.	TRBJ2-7	TGTGCCAGCAGCTCAGGATTAGGCGGGTTCTACGAGCAGTACTTC	CASSSGLGGFYEQYF
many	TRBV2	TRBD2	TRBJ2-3	TGTGCCAGCAGTGAAGGGCTAGCGGCTAGCACAGATACGCAGTATTTT	CASSEGLAASTDTQYF
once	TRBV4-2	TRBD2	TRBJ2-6	TGTGCCAGCAGCCCGACTAGCAGTTCTGGGGCCAACGTCCCTACTTTC	CASSPTSSSGANVPTF
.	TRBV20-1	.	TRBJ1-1	TGCAGTGCTCCCAAGGTGGCCGACCACACTGAAGCTTTCTTT	CSAPKVADHTEAFF
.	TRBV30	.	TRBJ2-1	TGTGCCTGGAGCCCGTCCTACAATGAGCAGTTCTTC	CAWSPSYNEQFF
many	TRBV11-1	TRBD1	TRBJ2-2	TGTGCCAGCACCAAAGGGGGCGGGCCGTACACCGGGGAGCTGTTTTTT	CASTKGGGPYTGELFF
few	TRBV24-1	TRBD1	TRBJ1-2	TGTGCCACCAGTGAAGCCTCGACAGGGGGGATCTATGGCTACACCTTC	CATSEASTGGIYGYTF
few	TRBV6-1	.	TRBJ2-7	TGTGCCAGCAGCCACGACTTATACGAGCAGTACTTC	CASSHDLYEQYF
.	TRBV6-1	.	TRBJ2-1	TGTGCCAGCAGCATCCAGGGCGACTCCTACAATGAGCAGTTCTTC	CASSIQGDSYNEQFF
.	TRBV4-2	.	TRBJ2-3	TGTGCCAGCATCCTTAGAGCAGGGAGACCCACAGATACGCAGTATTTT	CASILRAGRPTDTQYF
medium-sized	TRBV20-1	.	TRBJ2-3	TGCAGTGCTCCCTCGTTGGACGGCACAGATACGCAGTATTTT	CSAPSLDGTDTQYF
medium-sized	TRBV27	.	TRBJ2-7	TGTGCCAGCAGTTTCCCAGGGATCCACGAGCAGTACTTC	CASSFPGIHEQYF
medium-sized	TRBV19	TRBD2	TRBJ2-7	TGTGCCAGTAGTATGGGAGGAACCGGGACTACTCAAAACGAGCAGTACTTC	CASSMGGTGTTQNEQYF
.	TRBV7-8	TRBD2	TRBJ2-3	TGTGCCAGCAGCCCAGCCGTGACGGGGGGGACAGATACGCAGTATTTT	CASSPAVTGGTDTQYF
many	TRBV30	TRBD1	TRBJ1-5	TGTGCCTGGAATCCGGGACAGGGGGCTATGGGCAATCAGCCCCAGCATTTT	CAWNPGQGAMGNQPQHF
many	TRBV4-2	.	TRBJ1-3	TGTGCCAGCAGCCAAGTCGGGGGAGGCTCTATCTCTGGAAACACCATATATTTT	CASSQVGGGSISGNTIYF
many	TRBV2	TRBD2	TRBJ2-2	TGTGCCATTCCTACCCGGCTAGCGGGAGGAGCGGGGGAGCTGTTTTTT	CAIPTRLAGGAGELFF
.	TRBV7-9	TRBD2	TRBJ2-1	TGTGCCAGCAGCCCTGGGGAGGGCCTCAATGAGCAGTTCTTC	CASSPGEGLNEQFF
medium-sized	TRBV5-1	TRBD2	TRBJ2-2	TGCGCCAGCAGCCAGACTAGCTCTAGAAGCACCGGGGAGCTGTTTTTT	CASSQTSSRSTGELFF
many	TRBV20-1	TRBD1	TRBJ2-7	TGCAGTGCAAGCCGCCGGGACAGGGGAAGATACGAGCAGTACTTC	CSASRRDRGRYEQYF
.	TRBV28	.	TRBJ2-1	TGTGCCAGCATATTAGCGGGTAGATGGAGGGGGAAAAGTGAGCAGTTCTTC	CASILAGRWRGKSEQFF
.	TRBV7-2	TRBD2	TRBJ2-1	TGTGCCAGCAGCTTAGCGGGAGGGTACAATGAGCAGTTCTTC	CASSLAGGYNEQFF
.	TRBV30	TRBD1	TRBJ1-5	TGTGCCTGGTCCGGGACAGGGGGCAATCAGCCCCAGCATTTT	CAWSGTGGNQPQHF
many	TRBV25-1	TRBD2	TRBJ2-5	TGTGCCAGCAGTAAACTAGCGGGGCAAGAGACCCAGTACTTC	CASSKLAGQETQYF